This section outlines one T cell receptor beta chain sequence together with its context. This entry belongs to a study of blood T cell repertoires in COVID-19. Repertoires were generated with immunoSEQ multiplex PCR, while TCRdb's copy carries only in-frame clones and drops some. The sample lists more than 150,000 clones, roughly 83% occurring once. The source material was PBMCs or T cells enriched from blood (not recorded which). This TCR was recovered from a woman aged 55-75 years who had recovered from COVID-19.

The CDR3 nucleotides are TGCGCCAGCAGCCGAACACACGGGGGGGCTGAAGATACGCAGTATTTT. It translates to CASSRTHGGAEDTQYF. V is TRBV4-1 and J is TRBJ2-3, with TRBD2 matching 8 bases. Germline CDR1 and CDR2: MGHRA and YSYEKL. This CDR3 comprises 16 residues. Trimming at V came to 4 bases and at J to 5 bases, leaving 11 bases not matched to a gene.